This is a list of T cell receptor beta chains from one sample in a study of cytomegalovirus exposure and HLA in healthy donors. Sequencing was performed with immunoSEQ multiplex PCR; in TCRdb, only in-frame clones are kept and a portion is missing. The sample is made up of 200,000 to 250,000 clones, and the top ten hold 0.9% to 1.4% of it. Material: PBMCs. The receptor set was obtained from a girl aged 2-10 years in good health and CMV-seropositive. CDR3s include the opening cysteine and the closing phenylalanine or tryptophan. The D gene is left open where the match is weak.

J gene: TRBJ2-1; V gene: TRBV19; D gene: TRBD2; CDR3 DNA: TGTGCCAGTAGTAGTCAGGGGCGCCTAGCGGGAGAGGGTAGTGAGCAGTTCTTC; CDR3 protein: CASSSQGRLAGEGSEQFF
J gene: TRBJ2-1; V gene: TRBV19; D gene: NA; CDR3 DNA: TGTGCCAGTAGCCCCGCACAGGGCCACTCCTACAATGAGCAGTTCTTC; CDR3 protein: CASSPAQGHSYNEQFF
J gene: TRBJ1-1; V gene: TRBV19; D gene: NA; CDR3 DNA: TGTGCCAGTAGCTATACAGGGAACGCTGAAGCTTTCTTT; CDR3 protein: CASSYTGNAEAFF
J gene: TRBJ2-7; V gene: TRBV6-5; D gene: NA; CDR3 DNA: TGTGCCAGCAGTTCGAACAGGGTCTACGAGCAGTACTTC; CDR3 protein: CASSSNRVYEQYF
J gene: TRBJ1-1; V gene: TRBV7-9; D gene: NA; CDR3 DNA: TGTGCCAGCAGCTTAGATGGAGGTGAGGACGTTGAAGCTTTCTTT; CDR3 protein: CASSLDGGEDVEAFF
J gene: TRBJ1-6; V gene: TRBV5-1; D gene: NA; CDR3 DNA: TGCGCCAGTTCTCGTCAGGAGGCGGTAAATTCACCCCTCCACTTT; CDR3 protein: CASSRQEAVNSPLHF
J gene: TRBJ1-2; V gene: TRBV28; D gene: NA; CDR3 DNA: TGTGCCAGCAGTGCGGGGGGACGTGCCGGCTACACCTTC; CDR3 protein: CASSAGGRAGYTF
J gene: TRBJ2-1; V gene: TRBV19; D gene: TRBD1; CDR3 DNA: TGTGCCAGTAGTAGACAGGGTAATGAGCAGTTCTTC; CDR3 protein: CASSRQGNEQFF
J gene: TRBJ2-7; V gene: TRBV10-2; D gene: TRBD1; CDR3 DNA: TGCGCCAGCAGAGACACCGGGACAGGGTTCTCATACGAGCAGTACTTC; CDR3 protein: CASRDTGTGFSYEQYF
J gene: TRBJ2-7; V gene: TRBV7-9; D gene: TRBD1; CDR3 DNA: TGTGCCAGCAGCTCGGATCCCGGGACAGGTGGGGATCTGCCCTACGAGCAGTACTTC; CDR3 protein: CASSSDPGTGGDLPYEQYF
J gene: TRBJ1-5; V gene: TRBV28; D gene: TRBD1; CDR3 DNA: TGTGCCAGCAGCCCTCCGGACAGGGTCGGTAGCAATCAGCCCCAGCATTTT; CDR3 protein: CASSPPDRVGSNQPQHF
J gene: TRBJ2-1; V gene: TRBV18; D gene: NA; CDR3 DNA: TGTGCCAGCTCACCTCCCCCCCTAACGATCTACAATGAGCAGTTCTTC; CDR3 protein: CASSPPPLTIYNEQFF
J gene: TRBJ2-2; V gene: TRBV29-1; D gene: NA; CDR3 DNA: TGCAGCGTTGAAAAGTACAGAAACACCGGGGAGCTGTCTTTT; CDR3 protein: CSVEKYRNTGELSF
J gene: TRBJ1-5; V gene: TRBV5-5; D gene: NA; CDR3 DNA: TGTGCCAGCAGCATCACCCTGAACACAGGGAATAGCAATCAGCCCCAGCATTTT; CDR3 protein: CASSITLNTGNSNQPQHF
J gene: TRBJ2-7; V gene: TRBV6-1; D gene: NA; CDR3 DNA: TGTGCCAGCAGTGCAAAGGGGGGGACAGGATCCTACGAGCAGTACTTC; CDR3 protein: CASSAKGGTGSYEQYF
J gene: TRBJ1-5; V gene: TRBV27; D gene: NA; CDR3 DNA: TGTGCCAGCAGTTTATACAGGGCCAATCAGCCCCAGCATTTT; CDR3 protein: CASSLYRANQPQHF
J gene: TRBJ1-1; V gene: TRBV27; D gene: NA; CDR3 DNA: TGTGCCAGCAGTTTGACAGAGAACACTGAAGCTTTCTTT; CDR3 protein: CASSLTENTEAFF
J gene: TRBJ2-3; V gene: TRBV19; D gene: NA; CDR3 DNA: TGTGCCAGTAGTCCCCGCTCGGTTTTGAAGTATTTT; CDR3 protein: CASSPRSVLKYF
J gene: TRBJ2-7; V gene: TRBV5-1; D gene: NA; CDR3 DNA: TGCGCCAGCAGCCCACAGACAGGTTTAACCTACGAGCAGTACTTC; CDR3 protein: CASSPQTGLTYEQYF
J gene: TRBJ1-2; V gene: TRBV28; D gene: NA; CDR3 DNA: TGTGCCAGCAGTTTAGATACAGTCACGGGCTACACCTTC; CDR3 protein: CASSLDTVTGYTF
J gene: TRBJ2-7; V gene: TRBV7-6; D gene: TRBD1; CDR3 DNA: TGTGCCAGCAGCTCCCGGACAGGGCTCGCCTACGAGCAGTACTTC; CDR3 protein: CASSSRTGLAYEQYF
J gene: TRBJ1-5; V gene: TRBV15; D gene: NA; CDR3 DNA: TGTGCCACCAGCAGAGGGGGAGGGGATCAGCCCCAGCATTTT; CDR3 protein: CATSRGGGDQPQHF
J gene: TRBJ2-7; V gene: TRBV28; D gene: TRBD2; CDR3 DNA: TGTGCCAGCAGTTTCCGTGGACTAGCGGAGCCGTACTTC; CDR3 protein: CASSFRGLAEPYF
J gene: TRBJ1-2; V gene: TRBV6-5; D gene: NA; CDR3 DNA: TGTGCCAGCAGTTACTGGGGCAGGGTTGGCTACACCTTC; CDR3 protein: CASSYWGRVGYTF
J gene: TRBJ1-2; V gene: TRBV4-2; D gene: TRBD1; CDR3 DNA: TGTGCCAGCAGCCAAGATCGGTTAGGGACAGGGTCGATTTTTAACTATGGCTACACCTTC; CDR3 protein: CASSQDRLGTGSIFNYGYTF
J gene: TRBJ2-1; V gene: TRBV15; D gene: NA; CDR3 DNA: TGTGCCACCAGCAGAGAAGGGCTTACAGGGACCTTCTACAATGAGCAGTTCTTC; CDR3 protein: CATSREGLTGTFYNEQFF
J gene: TRBJ2-1; V gene: TRBV10-2; D gene: NA; CDR3 DNA: TGCGCCAGCAGTGAGTCGATGGGGGCTTCCTACAATGAGCAGTTCTTC; CDR3 protein: CASSESMGASYNEQFF
J gene: TRBJ2-7; V gene: TRBV6-5; D gene: TRBD1; CDR3 DNA: TGTGCCAGCAGTTCCACAGGGGTGGCCTACGAGCAGTACTTC; CDR3 protein: CASSSTGVAYEQYF
J gene: TRBJ2-7; V gene: TRBV14; D gene: NA; CDR3 DNA: TGTGCCAGCAGCCAAGATCGGTGGCGGGATCCCTACGAGCAGTACTTC; CDR3 protein: CASSQDRWRDPYEQYF
J gene: TRBJ2-3; V gene: TRBV5-4; D gene: TRBD2; CDR3 DNA: TGTGCCAGCAGCTTGGGGACTAGAGGCACAGATACGCAGTATTTT; CDR3 protein: CASSLGTRGTDTQYF
J gene: TRBJ1-4; V gene: TRBV5-1; D gene: NA; CDR3 DNA: TGCGCCAGCAGCTTGGGGCCAAACAATAATGAAAAACTGTTTTTT; CDR3 protein: CASSLGPNNNEKLFF
J gene: TRBJ1-4; V gene: TRBV4-1; D gene: NA; CDR3 DNA: TGCGCCAGCAGCCAAGAGGGGGCAGGAGATGAAAAACTGTTTTTT; CDR3 protein: CASSQEGAGDEKLFF
J gene: TRBJ1-2; V gene: TRBV2; D gene: NA; CDR3 DNA: TGTGCCAGCAGCCAGCGGGCCAGTAACTATGGCTACACCTTC; CDR3 protein: CASSQRASNYGYTF
J gene: TRBJ1-1; V gene: TRBV4-1; D gene: TRBD1; CDR3 DNA: TGCGCCAGCAGCCACCCGGGACAGGGGAAAACTGAAGCTTTCTTT; CDR3 protein: CASSHPGQGKTEAFF
J gene: TRBJ2-2; V gene: TRBV28; D gene: TRBD1; CDR3 DNA: TGTGCCAGCAGTTTTTTGGGACAGGGGAACACCGGGGAGCTGTTTTTT; CDR3 protein: CASSFLGQGNTGELFF
J gene: TRBJ2-7; V gene: TRBV28; D gene: NA; CDR3 DNA: TGTGCCAGCAGTTTAGGTGGTAGCCAAGGCTCCTACGAGCAGTACTTC; CDR3 protein: CASSLGGSQGSYEQYF
J gene: TRBJ2-1; V gene: TRBV5-4; D gene: NA; CDR3 DNA: TGTGCCAGCAGCTACGACAGGGTAGGGACTTTCTCCTACAATGAGCAGTTCTTC; CDR3 protein: CASSYDRVGTFSYNEQFF
J gene: TRBJ2-6; V gene: TRBV21-1; D gene: NA; CDR3 DNA: TGTGCCAGCAGCAAGGGTTTTGACAGGGACCCCCCTGGGGCCAACGTCCTGACTTTC; CDR3 protein: CASSKGFDRDPPGANVLTF
J gene: TRBJ2-1; V gene: TRBV9; D gene: NA; CDR3 DNA: TGTGCCAGCAGTGATGGCCCTAGCTCCTACAATGAGCAGTTCTTC; CDR3 protein: CASSDGPSSYNEQFF
J gene: TRBJ1-4; V gene: TRBV11-2; D gene: TRBD1; CDR3 DNA: TGTGCCAGCAGCTTCGGACAGGGGGCGCGGGTAACTAATGAAAAACTGTTTTTT; CDR3 protein: CASSFGQGARVTNEKLFF
J gene: TRBJ1-1; V gene: TRBV5-4; D gene: TRBD1; CDR3 DNA: TGTGCCAGCAGCCCGACAGGGGGCGGGACTGAAGCTTTCTTT; CDR3 protein: CASSPTGGGTEAFF
J gene: TRBJ2-5; V gene: TRBV4-1; D gene: TRBD2; CDR3 DNA: TGCGCCAGCAGCCAAGATCTCGGGGAGGGCCTTGAGCAGTACTTC; CDR3 protein: CASSQDLGEGLEQYF
J gene: TRBJ1-5; V gene: TRBV2; D gene: TRBD1; CDR3 DNA: TGTGCCAGCAGTGCGGACAGGGGTAGCAATCAGCCCCAGCATTTT; CDR3 protein: CASSADRGSNQPQHF
J gene: TRBJ2-3; V gene: TRBV21-1; D gene: NA; CDR3 DNA: TGTGCCAGCAGCAAAGGGGGACAGGGGAACACAGATACGCAGTATTTT; CDR3 protein: CASSKGGQGNTDTQYF
J gene: TRBJ2-5; V gene: TRBV28; D gene: TRBD2; CDR3 DNA: TGTGCCAGCGGACCCGGGACTAAGAAAGAGACCCAGTACTTC; CDR3 protein: CASGPGTKKETQYF
J gene: TRBJ2-1; V gene: TRBV11-1; D gene: NA; CDR3 DNA: TGTGCCAGCAGCTTAGAGGCAGCTAGCTCCTACAATGAGCAGTTCTTC; CDR3 protein: CASSLEAASSYNEQFF
J gene: TRBJ2-4; V gene: TRBV7-9; D gene: TRBD2; CDR3 DNA: TGTGCCAGCAGCTTAGGGGTTAGCGGGACGCAGTACTTC; CDR3 protein: CASSLGVSGTQYF
J gene: TRBJ1-1; V gene: TRBV5-1; D gene: TRBD1; CDR3 DNA: TGCGCCAGCAGCGCTCCGGGACAGGGGTCGACTGAAGCTTTCTTT; CDR3 protein: CASSAPGQGSTEAFF
J gene: TRBJ1-2; V gene: TRBV30; D gene: NA; CDR3 DNA: TGTGCCTGGAGTGTGTATCTAGGGGATGGCTACACCTTC; CDR3 protein: CAWSVYLGDGYTF
J gene: TRBJ2-3; V gene: TRBV6-5; D gene: TRBD2; CDR3 DNA: TGTGCCAGCAGTTACTCCCTAGCGGGAGGGCCAGATACGCAGTATTTT; CDR3 protein: CASSYSLAGGPDTQYF
J gene: TRBJ2-5; V gene: TRBV19; D gene: TRBD1; CDR3 DNA: TGTGCCAGCAGTAACATAACCGGGACAGGGGTGCGAGAGACCCAGTACTTC; CDR3 protein: CASSNITGTGVRETQYF